This T cell receptor (beta chain) appears in the sequencing data of a study of shared clonotypes between healthy human individuals. The naive CD8 subset, CD45RO-negative cells positively selected for CCR7, excluded terminally differentiated effector memory CD45RA+ cells. Germline V gene sequence: CDR1 SGHRS, CDR2 YFSETQ. CDR3 length equals 15 residues. V shed 1 base and J shed 4 bases, with 12 bases lying between them. Execution of the assay was at deep level. Some 30,000 T cell genomes, or 200 ng DNA, went into the sorted-subset replicate PCRs. Data came from immunoSEQ multiplex PCR; TCRdb stores just in-frame clones and leaves some out. The sample has about 2.2 million clones, about 93% seen once.

The genes are TRBV5-1 and TRBJ2-1; weak D call: TRBD1 (6 bases). This receptor was identified in a man aged 18 to 35 in good health. Some clones in this sample may be carry-over from other donors' samples. The sequenced sample was naive CD8+ T cells from PBMCs. CDR3 coding DNA: TGCGCCAGCAGCTTGTTAGGGACACTATACAATGAGCAGTTCTTC. Translating it yields CASSLLGTLYNEQFF. The variable domain in full, with the rest retrieved from reference TRBV5-1 and TRBJ2-1, is KAGVTQTPRYLIKTRGQQVTLSCSPISGHRSVSWYQQTPGQGLQFLFEYFSETQRNKGNFPGRFSGRQFSNSRSEMNVSTLELGDSALYLCASSLLGTLYNEQFFGPGTRLTVL.